This TCR beta chain was obtained from a study of blood T cell repertoires in COVID-19. Study at large: There were acute and convalescent COVID-19 samples, and they came from the United States, Italy and Spain. From T cells, B-cell-depleted T cells, or PBMCs came the material, which was cDNA or gDNA.

Under the authors' procedure: Estimated nucleated cell counts came from reference gene primer amplification. Sequencing used immunoSEQ multiplex PCR; TCRdb keeps in-frame clones, though not all of them. V, J and clone size reflect that table, while D and trimming were determined from the DNA. The profile shows about 130,000 clones, about 85% of them singletons. The V gene end was trimmed by 3 bases and the J gene end by 2 bases; junction bases not matched to a gene: 4. This CDR3 is built from 16 residues. The germline V gene has CDR1 KGHSH and CDR2 LQKENI. Sequencing was carried out using peripheral blood. This TCR came from a woman older than 75 with acute or convalescent COVID-19. This sequence joins TRBV18 and TRBJ2-5; TRBD2 matches at 12 bases. This CDR3 reads CASSPLAGGPQETQYF. CDR3 nucleotide sequence: TGTGCCAGCTCACCTCTAGCGGGGGGGCCGCAAGAGACCCAGTACTTC. The full variable domain, its missing parts supplied by reference TRBV18 and TRBJ2-5, is NAGVMQNPRHLVRRRGQEARLRCSPMKGHSHVYWYRQLPEEGLKFMVYLQKENIIDESGMPKERFSAEFPKEGPSILRIQQVVRGDSAAYFCASSPLAGGPQETQYFGPGTRLLVL.